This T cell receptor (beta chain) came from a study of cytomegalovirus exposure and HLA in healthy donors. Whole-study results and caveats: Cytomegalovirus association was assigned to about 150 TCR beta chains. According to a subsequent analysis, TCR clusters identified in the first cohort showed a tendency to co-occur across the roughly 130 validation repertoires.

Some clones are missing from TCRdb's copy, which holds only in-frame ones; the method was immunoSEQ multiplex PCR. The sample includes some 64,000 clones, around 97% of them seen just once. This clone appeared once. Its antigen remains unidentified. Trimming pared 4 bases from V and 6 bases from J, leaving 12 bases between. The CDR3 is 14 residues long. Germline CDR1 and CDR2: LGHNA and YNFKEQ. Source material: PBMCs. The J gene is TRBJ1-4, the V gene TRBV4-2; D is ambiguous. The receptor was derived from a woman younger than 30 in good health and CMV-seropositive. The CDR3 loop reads CASSPRDKYEKLFF. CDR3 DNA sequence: TGTGCCAGCAGCCCCCGAGACAAATATGAAAAACTGTTTTTT.